This is a list of T cell receptor beta chains from one sample in a study of CD8 T cells in ankylosing spondylitis. Each CDR3 protein gets one entry after TCRdb re-called the 5' RACE reads with MiXCR. Of around 210,000 distinct CDR3 sequences detected, over 7% appear once; the ten largest clones hold 4% to 5%. Input material: blood, either unsorted or a sorted T cell fraction (not recorded which). Receptors were obtained from a female donor with ankylosing spondylitis or in good health (not recorded which). CDR3s leave out the opening cysteine and the closing phenylalanine or tryptophan.

V: TRBV14; J: TRBJ1-1; CDR3: ASSQLQGGTEAF
V: TRBV6-2/TRBV6-3; J: TRBJ2-2; CDR3: ASTETSGDSGELF
V: TRBV5-4; J: TRBJ2-2; CDR3: VSSRIGRSANTGELF
V: TRBV27; J: TRBJ1-5; CDR3: ASGGLPGGSNQPQH
V: TRBV9; J: TRBJ2-1; CDR3: ASSVGEGEQF
V: TRBV5-6; J: TRBJ2-1; CDR3: ASSYTTKQF
V: TRBV20-1; J: TRBJ2-3; CDR3: SAREAGRMLGTDTQY
V: TRBV11-3; J: TRBJ2-1; CDR3: ASSLRGLALNEQF
V: TRBV19; J: TRBJ2-1; CDR3: ASKDPGTKNYEQF
V: TRBV4-3; J: TRBJ2-2; CDR3: ASSQEGGRELF
V: TRBV3-1; J: TRBJ1-6; CDR3: ASSLLRSPLH
V: TRBV7-9; J: TRBJ2-7; CDR3: ASSLEGARILTYEQY
V: TRBV5-1; J: TRBJ2-7; CDR3: ASSPRQGVSYEQY
V: TRBV29-1; J: TRBJ2-3; CDR3: SVESSGRESTDTQY
V: TRBV20-1; J: TRBJ2-7; CDR3: SAPDQTSGRREQY
V: TRBV18; J: TRBJ2-7; CDR3: ASSPAGSSYEQY
V: TRBV20-1; J: TRBJ2-7; CDR3: SAKQGGYEQY
V: TRBV5-1; J: TRBJ2-3; CDR3: ASSGGESTSTDTQY
V: TRBV7-2; J: TRBJ2-1; CDR3: ASSFNFGTSSYNEQF
V: TRBV5-1; J: TRBJ2-1; CDR3: ASSPGTESYNEQF
V: TRBV20-1; J: TRBJ1-3; CDR3: SAMGSASGNTIY
V: TRBV5-1; J: TRBJ1-6; CDR3: ASSLDGYNSPLH
V: TRBV15; J: TRBJ2-3; CDR3: SVLGTDTQY
V: TRBV3-1; J: TRBJ1-3; CDR3: ASSRPGTGNTIY
V: TRBV18; J: TRBJ1-1; CDR3: ATSAGDTEAF
V: TRBV6-2/TRBV6-3; J: TRBJ2-1; CDR3: ASSYQRKANEQF
V: TRBV3-1; J: TRBJ2-1; CDR3: ASSQDWQEQF
V: TRBV11-2; J: TRBJ1-5; CDR3: ASSSGQGIGQPQH
V: TRBV6-5; J: TRBJ2-5; CDR3: ASRDPAETQY
V: TRBV7-8; J: TRBJ2-6; CDR3: ASSLTGAIASGANVLT
V: TRBV20-1; J: TRBJ2-7; CDR3: SARDQYEQY
V: TRBV4-3; J: TRBJ1-1; CDR3: ASSQDRGGTEAF
V: TRBV7-2; J: TRBJ2-1; CDR3: ASSSPFANEQF
V: TRBV27; J: TRBJ2-1; CDR3: ASSLAGARRDNEQF
V: TRBV6-2/TRBV6-3; J: TRBJ2-5; CDR3: ASSYSILTAGGRTQY
V: TRBV5-1; J: TRBJ2-1; CDR3: ASSLVQGAPNEQF
V: TRBV5-1; J: TRBJ2-7; CDR3: ASSLATSLEQY
V: TRBV12-3/TRBV12-4; J: TRBJ2-2; CDR3: ASTGGGNGELF
V: TRBV7-9; J: TRBJ2-1; CDR3: ASSLQIGVGEQF
V: TRBV7-3; J: TRBJ2-3; CDR3: ASSLTGPDTQY
V: TRBV12-3/TRBV12-4; J: TRBJ2-7; CDR3: ASSFRGTRGSEQY
V: TRBV29-1; J: TRBJ1-4; CDR3: SVLGFQEKLF
V: TRBV12-3/TRBV12-4; J: TRBJ2-5; CDR3: ASRRLAGGQETQY
V: TRBV20-1; J: TRBJ2-5; CDR3: SASWRPETQY
V: TRBV20-1; J: TRBJ1-6; CDR3: SARDSFQLLH
V: TRBV5-1; J: TRBJ1-2; CDR3: VSSLGMGYYGYT